The rows below give T cell receptor beta chains drawn from one sample of a study of identical twins. TCRdb re-called the 5' RACE reads through MiXCR, storing one row per CDR3 protein. The data contain some 440,000 distinct CDR3 sequences, 20% to 25% of them seen just once; the ten biggest clones take up 2.9%. The same sample was also studied in work on T cells expressing NK-cell markers.

The specimen was CD4+ T cells sorted from blood. Receptors originate from a woman under 30 in good health. Both conserved end residues are part of each CDR3. A D gene is named only where the DNA matches it firmly. Clone size appears in some rows only: once, few, many, or a class for an expanded clone.

v_gene,abundance,j_gene,d_gene,CDR3aa,CDR3nt
TRBV20-1,few,TRBJ1-1,NA,CSARLPMNEAFF,TGCAGTGCTAGACTTCCGATGAATGAAGCTTTCTTT
TRBV28,few,TRBJ2-3,TRBD2,CASSLPSLAGAGDTQYF,TGTGCCAGCAGTTTACCCTCTTTAGCGGGAGCTGGAGATACGCAGTATTTT
TRBV11-3,NA,TRBJ2-1,NA,CASSLGASRNEQFF,TGTGCCAGCAGCTTAGGGGCTAGCCGCAATGAGCAGTTCTTC
TRBV9,NA,TRBJ2-1,NA,CASSVGAPPNYNEQFF,TGTGCCAGCAGCGTAGGGGCACCTCCTAACTACAATGAGCAGTTCTTC
TRBV20-1,few,TRBJ1-1,NA,CSARDAQGWGTEAFF,TGCAGTGCTAGAGATGCGCAGGGATGGGGCACTGAAGCTTTCTTT
TRBV7-3,few,TRBJ1-2,TRBD1,CASNLLPGQGVTF,TGTGCCAGCAACCTTTTACCGGGACAGGGTGTGACCTTC
TRBV25-1,few,TRBJ2-1,NA,CASSPLDGIINEQFF,TGTGCCAGCAGTCCATTGGACGGTATCATCAATGAGCAGTTCTTC
TRBV10-3,few,TRBJ2-2,NA,CALKPGPNTGELFF,TGTGCCCTGAAGCCAGGGCCGAACACCGGGGAGCTGTTTTTT
TRBV10-3,few,TRBJ2-3,NA,CAIRGEITDTQYF,TGTGCCATCAGAGGGGAAATCACAGATACGCAGTATTTT
TRBV7-9,few,TRBJ1-1,NA,CASSLLPTEAFF,TGTGCCAGCAGCTTACTGCCCACTGAAGCTTTCTTT
TRBV20-1,few,TRBJ2-1,NA,CSARVLNNEQFF,TGCAGTGCTAGAGTCCTGAACAATGAGCAGTTCTTC
TRBV19,few,TRBJ2-7,NA,CASSTSTRTYEQYF,TGTGCCAGTAGTACCTCGACACGTACCTACGAGCAGTACTTC
TRBV9,few,TRBJ2-3,NA,CASSVGEDTQYF,TGTGCCAGCAGCGTAGGGGAAGATACGCAGTATTTT
TRBV7-9,few,TRBJ2-1,TRBD2,CASSVTGLIDEQFF,TGTGCCAGCAGCGTCACGGGACTAATCGATGAGCAGTTCTTC
TRBV6-2/TRBV6-3,few,TRBJ2-7,TRBD1,CASRRASTGTGDSYEQYF,TGTGCCAGCAGACGAGCCTCGACCGGGACAGGGGACTCCTACGAGCAGTACTTC
TRBV30,few,TRBJ2-7,TRBD1,CAWNRGIIGEQYF,TGTGCCTGGAACAGGGGGATAATAGGCGAGCAGTACTTC
TRBV2,few,TRBJ1-5,NA,CASSEWAGNQPQHF,TGTGCCAGCAGTGAATGGGCAGGCAATCAGCCCCAGCATTTT
TRBV5-1,NA,TRBJ2-3,NA,CASSPRQLGTDTQYF,TGCGCCAGCAGCCCCCGTCAACTGGGCACAGATACGCAGTATTTT
TRBV10-3,few,TRBJ2-2,NA,CAITGNRETGELFF,TGTGCCATCACGGGGAATAGAGAGACCGGGGAGCTGTTTTTT
TRBV18,many,TRBJ1-2,NA,CASSPIADGARGDYGYTF,TGTGCCAGCTCACCAATAGCCGACGGCGCCCGGGGCGACTATGGCTACACCTTC
TRBV29-1,NA,TRBJ2-7,NA,CSVESPRDEQYF,TGCAGCGTTGAATCCCCAAGGGACGAGCAGTACTTC
TRBV20-1,NA,TRBJ2-3,NA,CSAKRPSGPSTDTQYF,TGCAGTGCTAAGAGACCGAGCGGACCTAGCACAGATACGCAGTATTTT
TRBV6-1,NA,TRBJ2-5,TRBD1,CASSVGQGVSKTQYF,TGTGCCAGCAGTGTTGGACAGGGGGTGTCCAAGACCCAGTACTTC
TRBV12-3/TRBV12-4,NA,TRBJ2-2,NA,CASILGGARIFRNTGELFF,TGTGCCAGCATATTGGGGGGGGCGCGAATTTTTAGGAACACCGGGGAGCTGTTTTTT
TRBV6-1,NA,TRBJ1-6,TRBD1,CASSNDRGVSPLHF,TGTGCCAGCAGCAACGACAGGGGAGTATCACCCCTCCACTTT
TRBV7-3,NA,TRBJ2-1,NA,CASSYRSGNEQFF,TGTGCCAGCAGCTACCGATCCGGGAATGAGCAGTTCTTC
TRBV9,few,TRBJ2-2,TRBD1,CATGGQGRGELFF,TGTGCCACCGGGGGACAGGGGCGCGGGGAGCTGTTTTTT
TRBV11-2,NA,TRBJ2-3,TRBD2,CASSSRPGAGGPFADTQYF,TGTGCCAGCAGCTCCCGCCCTGGGGCGGGAGGGCCATTTGCAGATACGCAGTATTTT
TRBV5-1,NA,TRBJ2-3,NA,CASSGAYTDTQYF,TGCGCCAGCAGCGGCGCCTACACAGATACGCAGTATTTT
TRBV5-5,NA,TRBJ2-7,NA,CASSLSAGTNTYEQYF,TGTGCCAGCAGCTTGAGTGCCGGGACAAATACCTACGAGCAGTACTTC
TRBV6-1,few,TRBJ2-7,NA,CASSRTGSSYEQYF,TGTGCCAGCAGCCGAACCGGGTCCTCCTACGAGCAGTACTTC
TRBV27,NA,TRBJ1-2,NA,CASSLRGEYGYTF,TGTGCCAGCAGTTTAAGGGGAGAATATGGCTACACCTTC
TRBV3-1,NA,TRBJ2-7,TRBD2,CASSPTNSGGLSYEQYF,TGTGCCAGCAGCCCGACAAATAGCGGGGGGTTGAGTTACGAGCAGTACTTC
TRBV20-1,few,TRBJ2-3,TRBD2,CSATLLAGGADTQYF,TGCAGTGCAACATTACTAGCGGGGGGGGCAGATACGCAGTATTTT
TRBV20-1,NA,TRBJ2-3,NA,CSARDPKLSTDTQYF,TGCAGTGCTAGAGATCCGAAGCTTAGCACAGATACGCAGTATTTT
TRBV20-1,NA,TRBJ1-1,NA,CSARDQSGVRTEAFF,TGCAGTGCTAGAGATCAATCGGGGGTCCGGACTGAAGCTTTCTTT
TRBV20-1,many,TRBJ1-1,TRBD1,CSARDRQGANTEAFF,TGCAGTGCTAGAGATCGCCAGGGGGCGAACACTGAAGCTTTCTTT
TRBV4-2,NA,TRBJ1-5,NA,CASSHRNRGLNQPQHF,TGTGCCAGCAGCCACCGGAATAGGGGCCTAAATCAGCCCCAGCATTTT
TRBV20-1,once,TRBJ1-2,NA,CSAQTGFYGYTF,TGCAGTGCTCAGACAGGATTCTATGGCTACACCTTC
TRBV7-2,NA,TRBJ2-3,NA,CASSPNAGDTQYF,TGTGCCAGCAGCCCCAACGCAGGAGATACGCAGTATTTT
TRBV20-1,few,TRBJ2-1,NA,CSASLGPRGDEQFF,TGCAGTGCTAGTCTAGGACCCAGGGGCGATGAGCAGTTCTTC